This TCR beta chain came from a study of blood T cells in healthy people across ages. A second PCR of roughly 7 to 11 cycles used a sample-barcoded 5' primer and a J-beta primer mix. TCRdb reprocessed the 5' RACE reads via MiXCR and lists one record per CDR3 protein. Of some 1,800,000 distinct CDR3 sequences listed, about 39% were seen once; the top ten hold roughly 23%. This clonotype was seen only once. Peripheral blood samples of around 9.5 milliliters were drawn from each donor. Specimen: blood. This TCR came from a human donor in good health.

The CDR3 is CATWDPSNEQFF. DNA of the CDR3: TGTGCCACCTGGGACCCTTCCAATGAGCAGTTCTTC. This chain connects TRBV10-3 to TRBJ2-1; D is perhaps TRBD1 or TRBD2 (5 bases each). Germline-derived CDR1 and CDR2 are ENHRY and SYGVKD. The CDR3 extends over 12 amino acids. Trimming took 10 bases from V and 6 from J, leaving 13 bases between them.